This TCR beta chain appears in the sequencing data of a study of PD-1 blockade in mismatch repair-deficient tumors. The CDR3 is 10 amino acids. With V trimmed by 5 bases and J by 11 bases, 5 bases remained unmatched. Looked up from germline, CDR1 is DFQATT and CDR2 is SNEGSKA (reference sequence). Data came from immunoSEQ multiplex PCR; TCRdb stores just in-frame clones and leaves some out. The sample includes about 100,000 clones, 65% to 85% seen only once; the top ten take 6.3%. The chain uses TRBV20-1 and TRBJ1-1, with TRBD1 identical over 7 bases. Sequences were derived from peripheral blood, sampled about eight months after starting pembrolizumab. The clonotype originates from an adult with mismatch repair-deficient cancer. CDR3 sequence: CSAPTGFAFF. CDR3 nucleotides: TGCAGTGCTCCGACAGGGTTTGCTTTCTTT.